The entry that follows covers one TCR beta chain sequence. Sequence at one end of the junction differs from germline and may be a read error. This record comes from a study of control samples from healthy donors and cancer patients. This CDR3 has 17 residues. Germline CDR1 SGHKS, CDR2 YYEKEE (reference sequence). Only in-frame clones appear in the TCRdb table, and some are missing; sequencing was by immunoSEQ multiplex PCR. The sample comprises about 12,000 clones, roughly 90% of which are singletons, and 2.5% to 3% rests with the top ten. The chain joins TRBV5-5 to TRBJ1-2; possible D gene TRBD1, 5 bases. Specimen: formalin-fixed, paraffin-embedded tissue. The sequence derives from a male donor with melanoma. CDR3 protein: CASSWINTGRTRNGYTF. The CDR3 DNA follows: TGTGCCAGCAGCTGGATTAACACGGGACGGACGAGAAATGGCTATACCTTC.